These 23 T cell receptor beta chains came from one sample sequenced in a study of T cell responses to AZD1222 COVID-19 vaccine. Profiling relied on immunoSEQ multiplex PCR, and the TCRdb table lists in-frame clones only, not all of them. The table includes roughly 130,000 clones, more than 90% detected once. Sample: peripheral blood, taken 28 days after the second AZD1222 dose. These receptors originate from an adult who received the AZD1222 COVID-19 vaccine.

This chain connects TRBV18 to TRBJ2-3; no clear D. Germline CDR1 KGHSH, CDR2 LQKENI. V was trimmed by 3 bases and J by 2 bases, leaving 15 bases between them. The CDR3 sequence is 16 residues long. CDR3 amino acids: CASSPRAGTFTDTQYF. The CDR3 DNA sequence: TGTGCCAGCTCACCCCGTGCAGGCACATTCACAGATACGCAGTATTTT.

Of note for this clone: The junction departs from the called germline gene at one end, perhaps through a read error. The chain recombines TRBV12-3 or TRBV12-4 with TRBJ2-3; D uncertain. CDR3 size: 12 residues. CDR3 loop: CASSSAASTSDF. CDR3 DNA: TGTGCCAGCAGTTCCGCCGCGTCGACCTCGGATTTT.

The rearrangement joins TRBV6-1 to TRBJ2-7; D might be TRBD1 (5 bases). In germline, CDR1 is MNHNS, CDR2 SASEGT. Trimming cost V 2 bases and J 4 bases, with 9 bases left between them. The CDR3 is 13 amino acids. CDR3 sequence (DNA): TGTGCCAGCAGTGAAACAGGTATATACGAGCAGTACTTC. Amino acid sequence: CASSETGIYEQYF.

The genes are TRBV6-6 and TRBJ2-2, with 10 nucleotides matching TRBD1. The J segment lost 5 bases and the V segment lost 7 bases, leaving 7 bases of the junction unmatched. The CDR3 contains 15 residues. Germline assignment: CDR1 MNHNY and CDR2 SVGAGI (reference sequence). The CDR3 here is CASTRQGAGTGELFF. Here the CDR3 DNA reads TGTGCCAGCACTCGACAGGGGGCTGGAACCGGGGAGCTGTTTTTT.

This sequence joins TRBV30 and TRBJ2-3, with D tentatively TRBD1 (6 bases). Between the trimmed V and J ends, which lost 0 bases and 2 bases, there was a span of 27 bases. The germline gives CDR1 GTSNPN, CDR2 SVGIG (reference sequence). The CDR3 extends over 20 amino acids. The CDR3 coding sequence is TGTGCCTGGAGTGTACAAAGTCGGACAGCTTTTCCAACCTTCACAGATACGCAGTATTTT. Residues: CAWSVQSRTAFPTFTDTQYF. The full variable domain, in which reference TRBV30 and TRBJ2-3 provide the parts outside the CDR3, is SQTIHQWPATLVQPVGSPLSLECTVEGTSNPNLYWYRQAAGRGLQLLFYSVGIGQISSEVPQNLSASRPQDRQFILSSKKLLLSDSGFYLCAWSVQSRTAFPTFTDTQYFGPGTRLTVL.

The rearrangement joins TRBV10-2 to TRBJ2-3; D gene ambiguous. Germline lookup yields CDR1 WSHSY and CDR2 SAAADI. The CDR3 consists of 13 residues. Trimming shortened V by 6 bases and J by 6 bases, and 13 bases separated the two germline ends. CDR3 in DNA: TGCGCCAGCAGGGACCCCTTTTTCGATACGCAGTATTTT. Translated: CASRDPFFDTQYF.

The chain uses TRBV11-3 and TRBJ1-6; 9 nucleotides match TRBD1. From germline, CDR1 is SGHNT and CDR2 YENEEA. J gave up 7 bases and V 3 bases, and 1 base lay outside the gene matches. The CDR3 has 14 residues. The CDR3 here is CASSFDRGNSPLHF. DNA for the CDR3: TGTGCCAGCAGCTTTGACAGGGGGAATTCACCCCTCCACTTT.

V and J are TRBV6-2 or TRBV6-3 and TRBJ1-6, with D tentatively TRBD1 (6 bases). The germline gives CDR1 MNHEY, CDR2 SVGEGT. Trimming took off 4 bases at V and 7 bases at J, with 8 bases between the two ends. This CDR3 has 13 residues. The CDR3 DNA is TGTGCCAGCAGTTGGCAGGGGAATTCACCCCTCCACTTT. This translates into CASSWQGNSPLHF.

The V and J genes are TRBV9 and TRBJ2-5; 12 nucleotides agree with TRBD2. Trimming took 0 bases from V and 3 from J; bases not matched to a gene: 3. Germline assignment: CDR1 SGDLS and CDR2 YYNGEE. There are 16 residues in the CDR3. Written as DNA, the CDR3 is TGTGCCAGCAGCGTAGGGAGGACTAGCGGGGAAGAGACCCAGTACTTC. Protein sequence: CASSVGRTSGEETQYF. Filled out from reference TRBV9 and TRBJ2-5, the complete variable domain reads DSGVTQTPKHLITATGQRVTLRCSPRSGDLSVYWYQQSLDQGLQFLIQYYNGEERAKGNILERFSAQQFPDLHSELNLSSLELGDSALYFCASSVGRTSGEETQYFGPGTRLLVL.

This clone appeared once. This chain joins TRBV2 and TRBJ1-2, with 9 bases identical to TRBD1. The germline CDR1 and CDR2 sequences are SNHLY and FYNNEI. The CDR3 is made up of 15 amino acids. V was pared by 4 bases and J by 7 bases, with 10 bases of the junction left unmatched. The CDR3 sequence is CASSGTGEALRGYTF. The CDR3 DNA reads TGTGCCAGCAGTGGGACAGGGGAAGCTTTACGTGGCTACACCTTC.

The rearrangement uses TRBV6-5 and TRBJ2-3; TRBD1 or TRBD2 may be the D gene (6 bases each). The CDR3 is made up of 15 amino acids. Trimming removed 7 bases from V and 5 bases from J, with 19 bases in between. CDR1 MNHEY and CDR2 SVGAGI come from the germline V gene. For the CDR3, the DNA is TGTGCCAGCACCCCCACCGGGGGCCGTGGAGATACGCAGTATTTT. Its translation: CASTPTGGRGDTQYF.

CDR3 region: CASRVITGNLREKLFF. CDR3 sequence (DNA): TGTGCCAGTAGGGTCATCACAGGGAACCTGCGGGAAAAACTGTTTTTT. This sequence joins TRBV19 and TRBJ1-4; maybe TRBD1 (6 bases). V gave up 6 bases and J gave up 8 bases, with 22 bases separating them. The germline CDR1 and CDR2 sequences are LNHDA and SQIVND (reference sequence). The CDR3 consists of 16 residues.

The gene calls are TRBV3-1 (or the pseudogene TRBV3-2) and TRBJ2-7; the D gene could be TRBD1 or TRBD2 (6 bases each). From germline, CDR1 is LGHDT and CDR2 YNNKEL (reference sequence). The CDR3 runs 12 residues. Trimming left V 3 bases short and J 5 bases short, with 8 bases between. CDR3 nucleotides: TGTGCCAGCAGCCAGGGGGGCAACGAGCAGTACTTC. Translated: CASSQGGNEQYF.

This rearrangement joins TRBV5-1 to TRBJ2-5; 9 nucleotides agree with TRBD2. CDR3 length: 15 amino acids. CDR1 and CDR2 (germline): SGHRS, YFSETQ. The trim removed 5 bases at V and 1 base at J, leaving 6 bases unmatched. The CDR3 bases are TGCGCCAGCAGAACCAATAGCGGGAGCCAAGAGACCCAGTACTTC. Its protein is CASRTNSGSQETQYF.

The chain links TRBV7-2 to TRBJ1-5, with D unclear. This CDR3 has 13 residues. Germline V CDR1 and CDR2: SGHTA, FQGNSA. The V and J ends lost 1 base and 11 bases respectively, with 12 bases between them. The CDR3: CASSLGPAEAQHF. Here the CDR3 DNA reads TGTGCCAGCAGCTTAGGACCCGCTGAGGCCCAGCATTTT.

CDR3: CASSSTAEDTQYF. For the CDR3, the DNA is TGCGCCAGCAGCAGCACTGCGGAGGATACGCAGTATTTT. This chain links TRBV5-1 with TRBJ2-3, with D unresolved. Germline values: CDR1 SGHRS, CDR2 YFSETQ. CDR3 length: 13 amino acids. Trimming shortened V by 4 bases and J by 6 bases, and 12 bases separated the two germline ends.

This chain uses TRBV7-2 with TRBJ1-2, with no clear D. V lost 1 base to trimming and J lost 4 bases, with 13 bases between them. Germline V gives CDR1 SGHTA, CDR2 FQGNSA. The CDR3 covers 15 residues. This CDR3 reads CASSLDGSPSYGYTF. The CDR3 DNA reads TGTGCCAGCAGCTTAGATGGCAGCCCCTCCTATGGCTACACCTTC.

Points on this clone: One end of the junction varies from germline; a read error may be responsible. The rearrangement joins TRBV6-5 to TRBJ1-4; no reliable D call. The CDR3 extends over 15 amino acids. Germline V gene sequence: CDR1 MNHEY, CDR2 SVGAGI. CDR3 in DNA: TGTGCCAGCAGTGACTCCGGGAGTGTGCCTGAAAAACTGTTTTTT. It encodes CASSDSGSVPEKLFF.

This clone was counted a single time. J is TRBJ1-2 and V is TRBV27, with 11 positions matching TRBD1. The CDR3 consists of 19 residues. Germline CDR1 reads MNHEY; CDR2 reads SMNVEV (reference sequence). Trimming took 2 bases from V and 0 from J; bases not matched to a gene: 11. The CDR3 DNA sequence: TGTGCCAGCAGTTTAAAAGGGGGGACAGGGGGAGTTACTAACTATGGCTACACCTTC. Amino acids: CASSLKGGTGGVTNYGYTF.

This clone has just a few counts. The V and J genes are TRBV27 and TRBJ1-3; D remains unclear. The CDR3 is 14 amino acids. Deletions cut 5 bases from V and 2 bases from J, with 10 bases between. The germline gives CDR1 MNHEY, CDR2 SMNVEV (reference sequence). CDR3: CASSQVPPGNTIYF. CDR3 DNA: TGTGCCAGCAGTCAAGTCCCTCCTGGAAACACCATATATTTT.

The chain recombines TRBV5-1 with TRBJ2-1; 7 bases are a match to TRBD1. Germline CDR1 is SGHRS and CDR2 is YFSETQ. The CDR3 is made up of 14 amino acids. The J segment lost 10 bases and the V segment lost 0 bases, leaving 7 bases of the junction unmatched. The CDR3 sequence: CASSLGTGGTEQFF. The CDR3 DNA sequence: TGCGCCAGCAGCTTGGGGACAGGAGGTACAGAGCAGTTCTTC.

V and J are TRBV4-3 and TRBJ1-1, with D uncertain. From germline, CDR1 is LGHNA and CDR2 YSLEER. CDR3 size: 14 residues. V was clipped by 0 bases and J by 6 bases, with 11 bases between them. CDR3 loop: CASSQEEGRSEAFF. For the CDR3, the DNA is TGCGCCAGCAGCCAAGAAGAAGGGCGGTCTGAAGCTTTCTTT.

CDR3 coding DNA: TGCGCCAGCAGTGAGAACTTTGCCTACGAGCAGTACTTC. It yields the protein CASSENFAYEQYF. The chain is built from TRBV10-2 and TRBJ2-7, with unresolved D. Germline values: CDR1 WSHSY, CDR2 SAAADI. CDR3 length equals 13 residues. V was shortened by 2 bases and J by 2 bases, with 7 bases between the two germline ends.